The 28 T cell receptor beta chains reported below all come from one sample, sequenced in a study of HIV-infected children after antiretroviral therapy interruption. A 3' RACE protocol on RNA, with unique molecular identifiers, produced the TCR library. TCRdb recomputed calls from the 3' RACE reads with MiXCR, one row per CDR3 protein. The sample has fewer than 100,000 distinct CDR3 sequences, 5.5% to 8.5% seen once. Indicated treatment: PENTA 11 planned treatment interruption arm or continuous ART arm. The sample here was CD45RA+ CD4+ T cells from PBMCs, pooled from several time points, taken from a donor given antiretroviral therapy, either interrupted or continuous. Subset described: naive CD4+ CD45RA+ CD45RO- T cells. The origin of the receptors is a pool of human donors with HIV.

This clonotype was found many times. This chain connects TRBV28 to TRBJ2-1; 9 positions match TRBD2. Per the germline V gene, CDR1 is MDHEN and CDR2 is SYDVKM. J lost 4 bases, V lost 4 bases, and 5 bases had no gene match. The CDR3 sequence is 15 residues long. This chain's CDR3 is CASSSLRGGYNEQFF. CDR3 in DNA: TGTGCCAGCAGTTCCCTGCGGGGGGGATACAATGAGCAGTTCTTC.

The chain combines TRBV27 with TRBJ1-1; no reliable D call. Trimming took off 3 bases at V and 1 base at J, with 6 bases between the two ends. Germline V gives CDR1 MNHEY, CDR2 SMNVEV (reference sequence). The CDR3 extends over 13 amino acids. Here the CDR3 reads CASSFAGNTEAFF. DNA for the CDR3: TGTGCCAGCAGTTTCGCAGGGAACACTGAAGCTTTCTTT.

The sample holds many counts of this clonotype. The chain has TRBV6-5 and TRBJ1-2; possible D gene TRBD1, 6 bases. This CDR3 is 13 amino acids long. Trimming pared 5 bases from V and 7 bases from J, leaving 14 bases between. The germline V gene encodes CDR1 MNHEY and CDR2 SVGAGI. The CDR3 sequence is CASSKRGGTGYTF. In DNA form, the CDR3 reads TGTGCCAGCAGTAAACGGGGGGGCACTGGCTACACCTTC.

This sequence joins TRBV5-1 and TRBJ1-1, with D possibly matching TRBD1 (5 bases). V was shortened by 1 base and J by 5 bases, with 24 bases between the two germline ends. The length of the CDR3 is 18 residues. Germline CDR1 reads SGHRS; CDR2 reads YFSETQ. The CDR3 loop is CASSLNEAGRSIRTEAFF. DNA for the CDR3: TGCGCCAGCAGCTTGAATGAGGCAGGGCGGAGTATAAGGACTGAAGCTTTCTTT. The full variable domain, completed using reference TRBV5-1 and TRBJ1-1, is KAGVTQTPRYLIKTRGQQVTLSCSPISGHRSVSWYQQTPGQGLQFLFEYFSETQRNKGNFPGRFSGRQFSNSRSEMNVSTLELGDSALYLCASSLNEAGRSIRTEAFFGQGTRLTVV.

This clonotype was counted at least ten times. The chain has TRBV29-1 and TRBJ1-2; D perhaps matches TRBD1 (6 bases). The CDR3 has 13 amino acids. Trimming cost V 6 bases and J 0 bases, with 11 bases left between them. CDR1 is SQVTM and CDR2 is ANQGSEA in the germline V gene. In DNA, the CDR3 is TGCAGCGTCCGGGACATAACTAACTATGGCTACACCTTC. Encoded protein: CSVRDITNYGYTF. The variable domain in full, completed from reference TRBV29-1 and TRBJ1-2, reads SAVISQKPSRDICQRGTSLTIQCQVDSQVTMMFWYRQQPGQSLTLIATANQGSEATYESGFVIDKFPISRPNLTFSTLTVSNMSPEDSSIYLCSVRDITNYGYTFGSGTRLTVV.

This clonotype was seen many times. The V and J genes are TRBV30 and TRBJ1-4; D may be TRBD1 (5 bases). Germline loops: CDR1 GTSNPN, CDR2 SVGIG (reference sequence). The CDR3 length is 18 residues. Trimming cost V 4 bases and J 3 bases, with 24 bases left between them. CDR3 sequence reads: CAWNRIYLSREANEKLFF. The CDR3 DNA follows: TGTGCCTGGAATCGCATATATCTGTCCAGGGAGGCTAATGAAAAACTGTTTTTT.

This clonotype showed up many times. This chain connects TRBV20-1 to TRBJ2-1, with TRBD2 matching over 7 bases. This CDR3 has 15 residues. V lost 2 bases to trimming and J lost 7 bases; unmatched junction nucleotides: 11. Germline CDR1 DFQATT, CDR2 SNEGSKA (reference sequence). The DNA for the CDR3 is TGCAGTGCTAGAAGGTTTGGGGGGGGGAATAATGAGCAGTTCTTC. It codes for CSARRFGGGNNEQFF.

This clonotype has ten or more counts. V and J are TRBV10-3 and TRBJ1-4; D unresolved. The CDR3 is 14 amino acids. Trimming left V 4 bases short and J 8 bases short, with 14 bases between. Germline loops: CDR1 ENHRY, CDR2 SYGVKD. CDR3 sequence: CAISGVPSSEKLFF. The CDR3 nucleotides are TGTGCCATCAGTGGGGTACCGTCAAGCGAAAAACTGTTTTTT.

This clonotype was observed at least ten times. V and J are TRBV28 and TRBJ1-4; D unresolved. The V gene's germline CDR1 is MDHEN and CDR2 SYDVKM. The ends were cut back, 2 bases at V and 2 bases at J, with 9 bases in the middle. This CDR3 has 15 amino acids. Written as DNA, the CDR3 is TGTGCCAGCAGTTTACAGAGGTCGACTAATGAAAAACTGTTTTTT. The encoded protein is CASSLQRSTNEKLFF.

This clonotype was recorded at least ten times. The chain employs TRBV7-2 and TRBJ2-1, with D possibly being TRBD2 (7 bases). CDR1 SGHTA and CDR2 FQGNSA come from the germline V gene. The CDR3 runs 16 residues. The V gene lost 5 bases and the J gene lost 10 bases, with 24 bases spanning the gap. The CDR3 region is CASSAYTGGGVREQFF. The CDR3 DNA reads TGTGCCAGCAGCGCCTACACTGGGGGGGGCGTAAGGGAGCAGTTCTTC. The full variable domain, rest sourced from reference TRBV7-2 and TRBJ2-1, is GAGVSQSPSNKVTEKGKDVELRCDPISGHTALYWYRQSLGQGLEFLIYFQGNSAPDKSGLPSDRFSAERTGGSVSTLTIQRTQQEDSAVYLCASSAYTGGGVREQFFGPGTRLTVL.

This clonotype appeared a few times. The gene calls are TRBV19 and TRBJ1-4; 9 nucleotides match TRBD1. The CDR3 is 14 amino acids. The V gene's germline CDR1 is LNHDA and CDR2 SQIVND (reference sequence). With V trimmed by 5 bases and J by 8 bases, 6 bases remained unmatched. DNA of the CDR3: TGTGCCAGTAGTGCTGGGACAGGGCGAGAAAAACTGTTTTTT. This sequence encodes CASSAGTGREKLFF. Full variable domain (rest looked up from reference TRBV19 and TRBJ1-4): DGGITQSPKYLFRKEGQNVTLSCEQNLNHDAMYWYRQDPGQGLRLIYYSQIVNDFQKGDIAEGYSVSREKKESFPLTVTSAQKNPTAFYLCASSAGTGREKLFFGSGTQLSVL.

The sample holds many counts of this clonotype. The chain couples TRBV19 to TRBJ1-4; D is unresolved. CDR1 and CDR2 from the germline V gene are LNHDA and SQIVND (reference sequence). The V end lost 3 bases, the J end lost 8 bases, and 10 bases lay between the germline ends. This CDR3 is 13 amino acids long. DNA for the CDR3: TGTGCCAGTAGTATGGGCCGGAGGGAAAAACTGTTTTTT. Translated, it gives CASSMGRREKLFF.

This clonotype has a count of ten or more. The V gene is TRBV20-1, the J gene TRBJ2-3; tentatively, D is TRBD2 (5 bases). The CDR3 length is 14 residues. Between the trimmed V and J ends, which lost 5 bases and 0 bases, there was a span of 12 bases. The germline gives CDR1 DFQATT, CDR2 SNEGSKA (reference sequence). The CDR3 protein is CSAGSGASTDTQYF. The CDR3 DNA reads TGCAGTGCTGGCAGCGGAGCCAGCACAGATACGCAGTATTTT.

This clonotype was observed at least ten times. The chain employs TRBV12-3 or TRBV12-4 and TRBJ2-2; maybe TRBD2 (5 bases). The CDR3 loop spans 15 amino acids. The V end lost 4 bases, the J end lost 0 bases, and 9 bases lay between the germline ends. The CDR3 loop reads CASSSRATNTGELFF. The CDR3 nucleotides are TGTGCCAGCAGTTCGAGGGCTACGAACACCGGGGAGCTGTTTTTT.

The chain has TRBV4-2 and TRBJ2-7; 8 positions match TRBD2. Trimming at V came to 0 bases and at J to 5 bases, leaving 18 bases not matched to a gene. This CDR3 is built from 19 residues. The V gene's germline CDR1 is LGHNA and CDR2 YNFKEQ. The CDR3 DNA reads TGTGCCAGCAGCCAAGATCGGGCGGGTATTCTCGGGGGGGCCAACGAGCAGTACTTC. Its protein is CASSQDRAGILGGANEQYF.

This clonotype rates as medium-sized. The CDR3 nucleotides are TGCAGCGTCCACACAGGGAACACTGAAGCTTTCTTT. Encoded protein: CSVHTGNTEAFF. The V gene is TRBV29-1, the J gene TRBJ1-1, with a possible D match to TRBD1 (5 bases). Trimming pared 6 bases from V and 1 base from J, leaving 9 bases between. This CDR3 has 12 amino acids. Germline V gene data show CDR1 as SQVTM and CDR2 as ANQGSEA.

The table lists this clonotype with many counts. Here the CDR3 DNA reads TGTGCCAGCAGCTTAGGAGGACTAGCACCCTACAATGAGCAGTTCTTC. This translates into CASSLGGLAPYNEQFF. The chain is built from TRBV7-9 and TRBJ2-1; 8 positions agree with TRBD2. Germline V gene data show CDR1 as SEHNR and CDR2 as FQNEAQ (reference sequence). This CDR3 contains 16 residues. Losses at the gene ends were 1 base for V and 2 bases for J; bases not matched to a gene: 4.

At least ten counts were recorded for this clonotype. This chain uses TRBV2 with TRBJ2-2; TRBD1 aligns across 10 bases. The CDR3 covers 16 residues. The junction had 5 bases not matched to a gene; V was cut back by 6 bases and J by 1 base. Per germline, CDR1 SNHLY and CDR2 FYNNEI. The CDR3 reads CASSDGTGVNTGELFF. DNA of the CDR3: TGTGCCAGCAGCGATGGGACAGGGGTGAACACCGGGGAGCTGTTTTTT.

This clonotype was counted between two and nine times. The chain combines TRBV20-1 with TRBJ2-1; weak D call: TRBD2 (5 bases). CDR3 size: 14 residues. V was shortened by 3 bases and J by 1 base, with 10 bases between the two germline ends. Germline CDR1 reads DFQATT; CDR2 reads SNEGSKA (reference sequence). CDR3 bases: TGCAGTGCTAGCTTACTAGGGTCCTACAATGAGCAGTTCTTC. This sequence encodes CSASLLGSYNEQFF.

This clonotype occurred a few times. The junction differs from germline at one of its ends, possibly a read error. V and J are TRBV6-5 and TRBJ1-4; D is possibly TRBD1 (5 bases). The CDR3 contains 14 residues. Germline assignment: CDR1 MNHEY and CDR2 SVGAGI. CDR3 region: CASSYSGGRDPPVF. The CDR3 DNA follows: TGTGCCAGCAGTTACTCGGGCGGTCGGGACCCCCCAGTTTTT.

This clonotype appeared many times. The V call is TRBV9, the J call TRBJ2-6, with 7 bases that match TRBD2. Germline V gene lookup returns CDR1 SGDLS and CDR2 YYNGEE. The trim removed 7 bases at V and 2 bases at J, leaving 0 bases unmatched. The CDR3 covers 13 residues. The CDR3 protein is CASRGAGANVLTF. The CDR3 DNA sequence: TGTGCCAGCCGGGGGGCTGGGGCCAACGTCCTGACTTTC.

This clonotype appeared many times. The V call is TRBV5-6, the J call TRBJ1-2; D is undetermined. Trimming stripped 0 bases from V and 4 bases from J, with 4 bases between. Looked up from germline, CDR1 is SGHDT and CDR2 is YYEEEE. The CDR3 has 12 amino acids. This chain's CDR3 is CASSLVSYGYTF. CDR3 sequence (DNA): TGTGCCAGCAGCTTGGTCAGCTATGGCTACACCTTC.

At least ten counts were recorded for this clonotype. The chain has TRBV3-1 and TRBJ2-7; 7 bases map to TRBD2. Germline V lookup: CDR1 LGHDT, CDR2 YNNKEL (reference sequence). The V gene end was trimmed by 0 bases and the J gene end by 6 bases; junction bases not matched to a gene: 11. CDR3 length equals 16 residues. The CDR3 region is CASSQEGGRGMGEQYF. The DNA for the CDR3 is TGTGCCAGCAGCCAAGAAGGAGGGAGGGGTATGGGCGAGCAGTACTTC.

J is TRBJ2-7 and V is TRBV20-1; 11 bases line up with TRBD2. CDR3 size: 12 residues. Per the germline V gene, CDR1 is DFQATT and CDR2 is SNEGSKA (reference sequence). V lost 8 bases and J lost 0; bases outside the gene matches: 0. CDR3 residues: CSLAGGSYEQYF. DNA for the CDR3: TGCAGTCTAGCGGGAGGCTCCTACGAGCAGTACTTC.

CDR3 sequence reads: CAISIAGLSYNEQFF. The CDR3 coding sequence is TGTGCCATCAGTATAGCGGGGTTGTCCTACAATGAGCAGTTCTTC. V is TRBV10-3 and J is TRBJ2-1; 8 bases line up with TRBD2. The length of the CDR3 is 15 residues. V lost 5 bases and J lost 1; bases outside the gene matches: 4. The V gene's germline CDR1 is ENHRY and CDR2 SYGVKD.

As regards this clonotype: Possible read error: a much larger clone is one base away. The chain combines TRBV7-3 with TRBJ1-1; 8 bases line up with TRBD1. This CDR3 contains 13 residues. V trimming: 5 bases; J trimming: 3 bases; junction bases outside the gene matches: 2. The germline V gene has CDR1 SGHTA and CDR2 FQGTGA. CDR3 nucleotides: TGTGCCAGCAGCCCACAGGGGGACACTGAAGCTTTCTTT. It specifies CASSPQGDTEAFF.

This clonotype was detected only a few times. The rearrangement uses TRBV30 and TRBJ1-1; no reliable D call. Trimming took off 0 bases at V and 8 bases at J, with 13 bases between the two ends. Germline V gene lookup returns CDR1 GTSNPN and CDR2 SVGIG (reference sequence). This CDR3 spans 13 amino acids. CDR3 sequence reads: CAWSVPWRLEAFF. CDR3 DNA: TGTGCCTGGAGTGTACCTTGGCGGCTCGAAGCTTTCTTT. Supplemented by reference TRBV30 and TRBJ1-1, the full variable domain reads SQTIHQWPATLVQPVGSPLSLECTVEGTSNPNLYWYRQAAGRGLQLLFYSVGIGQISSEVPQNLSASRPQDRQFILSSKKLLLSDSGFYLCAWSVPWRLEAFFGQGTRLTVV.

This clonotype appeared once. This chain connects TRBV5-1 to TRBJ1-1; 7 bases agree with TRBD1. This CDR3 region has 16 residues. V gave up 5 bases and J gave up 2 bases; unmatched junction bases: 12. CDR1 and CDR2 (germline): SGHRS, YFSETQ. CDR3 coding DNA: TGCGCCAGCAGTCACAGTACGGGACAGCTAAACACTGAAGCTTTCTTT. The encoded protein is CASSHSTGQLNTEAFF. The full variable domain, rest sourced from reference TRBV5-1 and TRBJ1-1, is KAGVTQTPRYLIKTRGQQVTLSCSPISGHRSVSWYQQTPGQGLQFLFEYFSETQRNKGNFPGRFSGRQFSNSRSEMNVSTLELGDSALYLCASSHSTGQLNTEAFFGQGTRLTVV.